This T cell receptor (beta chain) was sequenced for a study of T cells in Graves' hyperthyroidism and ophthalmopathy. Whole-study context: Peripheral blood was obtained at initial diagnosis, preceding any treatment. Study findings and constraints: The model forecast ophthalmopathy, anticipating it by a median approximately 6 months before onset. Within blood appeared most thyroid clonotypes that had expanded above 0.001.

The CDR3 runs 15 residues. CDR1 and CDR2 from the germline V gene are SGHTA and FQGNSA. Trimming cost V 1 base and J 4 bases; bases outside gene matches: 6. The table lists this clonotype with a few counts. What it binds is not known. Lactation, pregnancy, other autoimmune disease or uncontrolled infection excluded patients. Amplification of TCR beta CDR3 regions was performed using RNA transcripts as template. TCR CDR3 regions were first amplified by RT-PCR with HTBI primers. Using its own MiXCR run on the multiplex PCR reads, TCRdb lists one record per CDR3 protein. The table includes just under 750,000 distinct CDR3 sequences, approximately 36% detected once.

This chain links TRBV7-2 with TRBJ1-2; TRBD1 matches 7 bases. This TCR was sampled from a middle-aged woman with Graves' hyperthyroidism. The sequenced sample consisted of blood. In nucleotides, the CDR3 is TGTGCCAGCAGCTTAGTATCCGAGGGGGCCTATGGCTACACCTTC. Amino acid sequence: CASSLVSEGAYGYTF.